A single sample is the source of the 27 T cell receptor beta chains below, sequenced in a study of control samples from healthy donors and cancer patients (dated by TCRdb to about 2020). Library prep was done by the immunoSEQ multiplex PCR assay. TCRdb mirrors the immuneACCESS table, restricted to in-frame sequences. Some clones are absent from its copies; in checked studies, under half trace to an unresolved V gene, and the reason for the others is unknown. Across this sample there are about 140,000 clones, with around 90% seen only once. The top ten hold 4.9% of the sample. Sequencing used blood. Every receptor here comes from a man younger than 45 in good health.

The rearrangement joins TRBV6-2 or TRBV6-3 to TRBJ2-7; D gene unclear. Germline-derived CDR1 and CDR2 are MNHEY and SVGEGT. The CDR3 covers 12 residues. Trimming cost V 2 bases and J 3 bases, with 5 bases left between them. This CDR3 is CASSYVVYEQYF. Written as DNA, the CDR3 is TGTGCCAGCAGTTACGTGGTCTACGAGCAGTACTTC.

The chain combines TRBV3-1 (or the pseudogene TRBV3-2) with TRBJ1-6; 7 positions agree with TRBD1. This CDR3 has 15 residues. The V segment lost 7 bases and the J segment 7 bases; nucleotides outside the gene matches: 10. The germline CDR1 and CDR2 sequences are LGHDT and YNNKEL (reference sequence). CDR3 DNA sequence: TGTGCCAGCAACGGGCAGGGGGGACGAAATTCACCCCTCCACTTT. Residues: CASNGQGGRNSPLHF.

This chain connects TRBV6-4 to TRBJ1-1, with TRBD1 matching 11 bases. After removal of 6 bases from V and 5 bases from J, the junction contained 5 bases not matched to a gene. Per the germline V gene, CDR1 is MRHNA and CDR2 is SNTAGT. This CDR3 spans 14 amino acids. The chain's CDR3 is CASREGQGGTEAFF. The CDR3 DNA is TGTGCCAGCAGGGAGGGACAGGGGGGGACTGAAGCTTTCTTT.

The chain has TRBV7-8 and TRBJ1-2; the D is unclear. Per germline, CDR1 SGHVS and CDR2 FQNEAQ. The CDR3 extends over 13 amino acids. V lost 5 bases to trimming and J lost 4 bases, with 11 bases between them. In nucleotides, the CDR3 is TGTGCCAGCAGCCCGCGGGGTCTCTATGGCTACACCTTC. It is translated as CASSPRGLYGYTF.

The rearrangement joins TRBV27 to TRBJ2-7; 10 bases fit TRBD1. The CDR3 sequence is 14 residues long. J was trimmed by 3 bases and V by 4 bases; bases with no gene match: 3. Germline values: CDR1 MNHEY, CDR2 SMNVEV (reference sequence). CDR3: CASSSRDRGYEQYF. In DNA, the CDR3 is TGTGCCAGCAGTTCCCGGGACAGGGGCTACGAGCAGTACTTC.

The chain employs TRBV5-4 and TRBJ2-2, with a possible D match to TRBD1 (5 bases). CDR3 length: 15 amino acids. Germline V gene lookup returns CDR1 SGHNT and CDR2 YYREEE (reference sequence). The germline V and J ends were trimmed by 4 bases and 4 bases, with 14 bases remaining between them. The CDR3 bases are TGTGCCAGCAGCCCGTGGGCCCAGGGCACCGGGGAGCTGTTTTTT. Encoded protein: CASSPWAQGTGELFF.

The V call is TRBV9, the J call TRBJ1-2; the D gene is possibly TRBD1 (5 bases). CDR3 length: 17 amino acids. V gave up 0 bases and J gave up 4 bases, with 19 bases separating them. Per germline, CDR1 SGDLS and CDR2 YYNGEE. The CDR3 spells CASSVGYLTTAPYGYTF. As DNA, the CDR3 is TGTGCCAGCAGCGTAGGTTATTTAACGACAGCGCCCTATGGCTACACCTTC.

The chain couples TRBV29-1 to TRBJ1-5; no clear D. The CDR3 sequence is 13 residues long. V lost 4 bases and J 0 bases, leaving 7 bases between the germline ends. The germline V gene has CDR1 SQVTM and CDR2 ANQGSEA. The CDR3 loop reads CSVAHNSNQPQHF. Here the CDR3 DNA reads TGCAGCGTTGCACATAATAGCAATCAGCCCCAGCATTTT.

The V call is TRBV27, the J call TRBJ1-5; 9 bases agree with TRBD1. V shed 3 bases, J shed 7 bases, and the junction held 7 bases outside the gene matches. Germline CDR1 is MNHEY and CDR2 is SMNVEV (reference sequence). This CDR3 has 15 residues. The CDR3 region is CASSLVGTGKQPQHF. The CDR3 bases are TGTGCCAGCAGTTTGGTCGGGACAGGGAAGCAGCCCCAGCATTTT.

The chain couples TRBV5-5 to TRBJ1-2, with D possibly being TRBD1 (5 bases). Trimming removed 4 bases from V and 2 bases from J, with 12 bases in between. This CDR3 has 14 residues. Germline V gene lookup returns CDR1 SGHKS and CDR2 YYEKEE (reference sequence). In nucleotides, the CDR3 is TGTGCCAGCAGCAAAGAGACAGCAAACTATGGCTACACCTTC. This encodes CASSKETANYGYTF.

The V call is TRBV7-2, the J call TRBJ2-7, with D unresolved. CDR1 is SGHTA, CDR2 FQGNSA, per germline. Trimming removed 8 bases from V and 7 bases from J, with 24 bases in between. The CDR3 loop spans 15 amino acids. This chain's CDR3 is CASLGSVTSGGEQYF. The CDR3 bases are TGTGCCAGCTTGGGGTCGGTGACTTCCGGCGGAGAGCAGTACTTC.

This chain links TRBV5-1 with TRBJ2-4; maybe TRBD1 (6 bases). Trimming cost V 0 bases and J 3 bases, with 10 bases left between them. Per the germline V gene, CDR1 is SGHRS and CDR2 is YFSETQ. The CDR3 runs to 15 residues. The CDR3 loop is CASSLGQAGKNIQYF. CDR3 sequence (DNA): TGCGCCAGCAGCTTGGGACAGGCGGGCAAAAACATTCAGTACTTC.

The genes are TRBV12-5 and TRBJ2-2, with no clear D. The CDR3 has 12 amino acids. Looked up from germline, CDR1 is LGHNT and CDR2 is FRNRAP. Trimming cost V 1 base and J 7 bases, with 4 bases left between them. The CDR3 bases are TGTGCTAGTGGTTTGGGCGGCGGGGAGCTGTTTTTT. As protein: CASGLGGGELFF.

The chain links TRBV19 to TRBJ1-5; D not certain. The germline V gene has CDR1 LNHDA and CDR2 SQIVND (reference sequence). CDR3 length: 15 residues. The V and J ends lost 7 bases and 2 bases respectively, with 15 bases between them. CDR3 bases: TGTGCCAGTACCATCCAACCCTGGGGCAATCAGCCCCAGCATTTT. Protein sequence: CASTIQPWGNQPQHF.

DNA for the CDR3: TGCGCCAGCCCTTCACTAGATTACAATGAGCAGTTCTTC. Encoded protein: CASPSLDYNEQFF. The V and J genes are TRBV5-1 and TRBJ2-1, with a possible D match to TRBD2 (5 bases). The CDR3 extends over 13 amino acids. The V and J ends lost 7 bases and 4 bases respectively, with 12 bases between them. Germline V gene sequence: CDR1 SGHRS, CDR2 YFSETQ.

This chain joins TRBV18 and TRBJ1-1; D uncertain. Germline loops: CDR1 KGHSH, CDR2 LQKENI. V dropped 2 bases and J dropped 1 base, with 8 bases sitting between them. The CDR3 sequence is 14 residues long. CDR3 region: CASSPIRSNTEAFF. As DNA, the CDR3 is TGTGCCAGCTCACCAATAAGGTCGAACACTGAAGCTTTCTTT.

This chain links TRBV10-3 with TRBJ2-1, with D uncertain. The CDR3 covers 14 residues. Trimming took 0 bases from V and 8 from J, leaving 11 bases between them. From germline, CDR1 is ENHRY and CDR2 SYGVKD. As DNA, the CDR3 is TGTGCCATCAGTGAGTCTGGGGTGCCCCATGAGCAGTTCTTC. Encoded protein: CAISESGVPHEQFF.

As DNA, the CDR3 is TGTGCCAGTAGTATAGATACGATCTCTGGAAACACCATATATTTT. This sequence encodes CASSIDTISGNTIYF. V is TRBV19 and J is TRBJ1-3; D gene unclear. V was trimmed by 0 bases and J by 0 bases, leaving 6 bases between them. CDR3 size: 15 residues. Germline CDR1 LNHDA, CDR2 SQIVND (reference sequence). Using reference TRBV19 and TRBJ1-3 for the parts outside the CDR3, the full variable domain is DGGITQSPKYLFRKEGQNVTLSCEQNLNHDAMYWYRQDPGQGLRLIYYSQIVNDFQKGDIAEGYSVSREKKESFPLTVTSAQKNPTAFYLCASSIDTISGNTIYFGEGSWLTVV.

The chain couples TRBV27 to TRBJ2-6, with unresolved D. The V gene lost 3 bases and the J gene lost 7 bases, with 10 bases spanning the gap. The CDR3 is 14 amino acids. The V gene's germline CDR1 is MNHEY and CDR2 SMNVEV (reference sequence). CDR3 in amino acids: CASSFSTNANVLTF. The CDR3 DNA is TGTGCCAGCAGTTTCTCGACCAATGCCAACGTCCTGACTTTC.

The gene calls are TRBV5-1 and TRBJ1-4; no clear D. Between the trimmed V and J ends, which lost 4 bases and 5 bases, there was a span of 9 bases. This CDR3 comprises 13 residues. In germline, CDR1 is SGHRS, CDR2 YFSETQ. This chain's CDR3 is CASSGDGNEKLFF. Here the CDR3 DNA reads TGCGCCAGCAGCGGAGACGGGAATGAAAAACTGTTTTTT.

The rearrangement links TRBV19 to TRBJ2-7; D may be TRBD1 (6 bases). This CDR3 region has 13 residues. V was pared by 5 bases and J by 5 bases, with 13 bases between. CDR1 LNHDA and CDR2 SQIVND come from the germline V gene (reference sequence). CDR3 protein: CASSRARGDEQYF. Here the CDR3 DNA reads TGTGCCAGTAGTCGGGCCAGGGGCGACGAGCAGTACTTC. The full variable domain, in which reference TRBV19 and TRBJ2-7 provide the parts outside the CDR3, is DGGITQSPKYLFRKEGQNVTLSCEQNLNHDAMYWYRQDPGQGLRLIYYSQIVNDFQKGDIAEGYSVSREKKESFPLTVTSAQKNPTAFYLCASSRARGDEQYFGPGTRLTVT.

V and J are TRBV18 and TRBJ2-7; 9 bases map to TRBD2. The CDR3 covers 13 residues. The germline V gene has CDR1 KGHSH and CDR2 LQKENI. V shed 2 bases and J 7 bases; nucleotides not matched to a gene: 3. The CDR3 reads CASSPAGGREQYF. CDR3 nucleotide sequence: TGTGCCAGCTCACCAGCGGGGGGGCGTGAGCAGTACTTC.

J is TRBJ2-3 and V is TRBV19; D call uncertain. The germline V gene encodes CDR1 LNHDA and CDR2 SQIVND (reference sequence). Deletions cut 5 bases from V and 4 bases from J, with 10 bases between. CDR3 length: 13 amino acids. This CDR3 reads CASSWSEPDTQYF. In DNA form, the CDR3 reads TGTGCCAGTAGTTGGAGCGAGCCAGATACGCAGTATTTT.

This chain connects TRBV7-9 to TRBJ1-6; no clear D. This CDR3 comprises 13 residues. Trimming pared 2 bases from V and 14 bases from J, leaving 13 bases between. Germline V gives CDR1 SEHNR, CDR2 FQNEAQ (reference sequence). For the CDR3, the DNA is TGTGCCAGCAGCTTAATCGGGCCGTTTACCCTCCACTTT. Translating it yields CASSLIGPFTLHF.

Details on this clone: A junction boundary mismatches the germline segment, possibly from a read error. V is TRBV7-7 and J is TRBJ2-2; weak D call: TRBD2 (5 bases). CDR3 length equals 18 residues. Germline V gene sequence: CDR1 SSHAT, CDR2 FNYEAQ (reference sequence). The CDR3 DNA is TGTGCTAGCAGCTTCGTTGCCCGGGGTAGCGCGAACACCGGGGAGCTGTTTTTT. Translated, it gives CASSFVARGSANTGELFF.

The chain uses TRBV29-1 and TRBJ1-4; no definite D call. CDR1 SQVTM and CDR2 ANQGSEA come from the germline V gene. V dropped 3 bases and J dropped 3 bases, with 8 bases sitting between them. There are 13 residues in the CDR3. CDR3 residues: CSVEFRANEKLFF. CDR3 nucleotides: TGCAGCGTTGAGTTCCGGGCTAATGAAAAACTGTTTTTT.

The chain links TRBV7-6 to TRBJ2-6; 8 nucleotides match TRBD1. The germline V gene encodes CDR1 SGHVS and CDR2 FNYEAQ. CDR3 length: 17 residues. Unmatched junction bases numbered 9, after V lost 5 bases and J lost 3 bases. DNA of the CDR3: TGTGCCAGCAGCGGTAGACAGGGGCCGGGTGGGGCCAACGTCCTGACTTTC. Its translation: CASSGRQGPGGANVLTF.